This T cell receptor (beta chain) is drawn from a study of cytomegalovirus exposure and HLA in healthy donors. Study-wide results and caveats: Within an earlier analysis, most TCR beta V segments proved productive either about 90% or about 30% of the time. A later analysis linked a missense variant in DCLRE1C to the trimming of TCR beta V and J genes.

About this clone: Its antigen is still unknown.

Trimming stripped 5 bases from V and 2 bases from J, with 12 bases between. The V gene's germline CDR1 is SGHAT and CDR2 FQNNGV. The CDR3 length is 15 residues. PCR employed 60 Vbeta and 13 Jbeta primers. Using immunoSEQ multiplex PCR, the repertoire was profiled, and TCRdb retains in-frame clones only, with some absent. The sample includes about 140,000 clones, around three fifths of them seen just once. The sequencing input was PBMCs. The chain has TRBV11-2 and TRBJ1-4; D uncertain. The clonotype originates from a male donor in good health and CMV-seronegative. CDR3 DNA: TGTGCCAGCAGCCAGCAGGTCGGCACTAATGAAAAACTGTTTTTT. Its protein product is CASSQQVGTNEKLFF.